This T cell receptor (beta chain) was documented in a study of T cell responses to AZD1222 COVID-19 vaccine. The CDR3 runs 12 residues. Trimming stripped 3 bases from V and 3 bases from J, with 8 bases between. The germline V gene encodes CDR1 SQVTM and CDR2 ANQGSEA. In the case of this clone: The antigen is unknown. This same CDR3 is encoded by further DNA sequences in the sample.

Profiled with immunoSEQ multiplex PCR; TCRdb holds only in-frame clones, not every one. The table includes about 150,000 clones, about 88% detected once. General observations from the study: The study sampled repertoires only after the peak T cell response. Donors were mostly white British, more females; clonal diversity possibly underestimated. Baseline serology detected seropositivity in only six or seven AZD1222 recipients.

This specimen was peripheral blood, taken after recovery from COVID-19. This chain connects TRBV29-1 to TRBJ1-1; D is perhaps TRBD1 (5 bases). This TCR was recovered from an adult who had recovered from COVID-19. The CDR3 is CSVDRADTEAFF. CDR3 nucleotide sequence: TGCAGCGTTGACAGGGCGGACACTGAAGCTTTCTTT.